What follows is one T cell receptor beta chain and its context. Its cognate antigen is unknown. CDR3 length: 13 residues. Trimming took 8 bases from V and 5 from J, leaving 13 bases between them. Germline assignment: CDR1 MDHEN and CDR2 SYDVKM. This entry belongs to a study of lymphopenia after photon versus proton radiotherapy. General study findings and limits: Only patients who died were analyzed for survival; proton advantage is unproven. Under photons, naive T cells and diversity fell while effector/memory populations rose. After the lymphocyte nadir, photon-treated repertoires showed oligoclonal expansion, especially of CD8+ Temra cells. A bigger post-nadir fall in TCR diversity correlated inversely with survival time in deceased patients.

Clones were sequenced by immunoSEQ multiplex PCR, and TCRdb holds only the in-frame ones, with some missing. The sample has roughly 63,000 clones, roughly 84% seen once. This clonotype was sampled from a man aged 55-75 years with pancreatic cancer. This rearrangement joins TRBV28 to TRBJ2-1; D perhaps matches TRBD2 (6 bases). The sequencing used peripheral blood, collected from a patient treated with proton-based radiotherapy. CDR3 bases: TGTGCCAGCCGCCGGGGGAGGAACAATGAGCAGTTCTTC. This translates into CASRRGRNNEQFF. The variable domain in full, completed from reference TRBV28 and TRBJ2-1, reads DVKVTQSSRYLVKRTGEKVFLECVQDMDHENMFWYRQDPGLGLRLIYFSYDVKMKEKGDIPEGYSVSREKKERFSLILESASTNQTSMYLCASRRGRNNEQFFGPGTRLTVL.